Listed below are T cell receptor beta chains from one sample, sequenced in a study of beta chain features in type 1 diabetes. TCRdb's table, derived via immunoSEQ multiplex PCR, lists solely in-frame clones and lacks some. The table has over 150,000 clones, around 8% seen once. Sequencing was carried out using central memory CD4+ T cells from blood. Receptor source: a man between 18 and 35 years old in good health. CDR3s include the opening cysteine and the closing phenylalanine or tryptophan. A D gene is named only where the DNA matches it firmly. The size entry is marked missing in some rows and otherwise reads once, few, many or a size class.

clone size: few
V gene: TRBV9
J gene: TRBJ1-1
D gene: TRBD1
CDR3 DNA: TGTGCCAGCAGCGTAAGGGGACAGACGAACACTGAAGCTTTCTTT
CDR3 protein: CASSVRGQTNTEAFF

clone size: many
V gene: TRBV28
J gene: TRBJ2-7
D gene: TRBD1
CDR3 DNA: TGTGCCAGCTTCGGGACAGGGGGATACTACGAGCAGTACTTC
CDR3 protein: CASFGTGGYYEQYF

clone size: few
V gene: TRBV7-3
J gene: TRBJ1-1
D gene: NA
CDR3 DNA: TGTGCCAGCAGCCCCCTTCCGAACACTGAAGCTTTCTTT
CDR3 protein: CASSPLPNTEAFF

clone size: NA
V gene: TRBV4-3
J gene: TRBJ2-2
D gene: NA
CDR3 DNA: TGCGCCAGCAGCCAAGAACTATCCGGGGAGCTGTTTTTT
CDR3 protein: CASSQELSGELFF

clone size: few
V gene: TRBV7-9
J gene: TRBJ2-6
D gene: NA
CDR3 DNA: TGTGCCAGCAGCCCCCAAGCAGGGGCTGGGGCCAACGTCCTGACTTTC
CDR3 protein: CASSPQAGAGANVLTF

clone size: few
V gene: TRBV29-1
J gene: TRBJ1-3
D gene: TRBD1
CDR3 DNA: TGCAGCGCCGATATGACAGGGGCCGGAAACACCATATATTTT
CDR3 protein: CSADMTGAGNTIYF

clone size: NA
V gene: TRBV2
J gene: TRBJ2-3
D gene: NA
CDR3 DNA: TGTGCCAGCAGTGAAGGAGTTACAGATACGCAGTATTTT
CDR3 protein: CASSEGVTDTQYF

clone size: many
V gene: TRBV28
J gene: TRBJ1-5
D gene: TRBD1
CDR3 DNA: TGTGCCAGCAGTTTACCCGGACAGGGGCCGGGTCAGCCCCAGCATTTT
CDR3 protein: CASSLPGQGPGQPQHF

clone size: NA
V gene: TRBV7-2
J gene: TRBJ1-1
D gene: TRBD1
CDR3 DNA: TGTGCCAGCAGCTTAGGGGACAGGGGAGGTGGCACTGAAGCTTTCTTT
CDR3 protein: CASSLGDRGGGTEAFF

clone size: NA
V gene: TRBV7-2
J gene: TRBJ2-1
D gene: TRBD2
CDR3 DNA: TGTGCCAGCAGCCCCCGGACCCCCGGGGGGGGCAATGAGCAGTTCTTC
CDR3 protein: CASSPRTPGGGNEQFF

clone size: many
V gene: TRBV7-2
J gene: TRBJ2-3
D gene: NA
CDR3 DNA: TGTGCCAGCAGCTCAGGACTCTCAGAGAGAGATACGCAGTATTTT
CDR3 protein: CASSSGLSERDTQYF

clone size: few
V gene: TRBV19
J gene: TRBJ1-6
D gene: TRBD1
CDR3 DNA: TGTGCCAGTAATCGACAGGGGGGGGCAGGCGGTTCACCCCTCCACTTT
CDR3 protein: CASNRQGGAGGSPLHF

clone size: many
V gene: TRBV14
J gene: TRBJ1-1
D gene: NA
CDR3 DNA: TGTGCCAGCAGCCTACTCATGCGGGTTGACACTGAAGCTTTCTTT
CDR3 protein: CASSLLMRVDTEAFF

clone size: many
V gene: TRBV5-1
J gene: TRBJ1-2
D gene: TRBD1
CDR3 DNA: TGCGCCAGCAGCGCGAAGACAGGGATCGATAACTATGGCTACACCTTC
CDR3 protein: CASSAKTGIDNYGYTF

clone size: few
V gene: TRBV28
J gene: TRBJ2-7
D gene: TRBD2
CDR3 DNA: TGTGCCAGCTCGGCGGGGGGACTAGTTTCCTACGAGCAGTACTTC
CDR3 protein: CASSAGGLVSYEQYF

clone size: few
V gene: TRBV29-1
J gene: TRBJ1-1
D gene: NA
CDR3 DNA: TGCAGCGGGGCAGGGTCCAAGAACACTGAAGCTTTCTTT
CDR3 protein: CSGAGSKNTEAFF

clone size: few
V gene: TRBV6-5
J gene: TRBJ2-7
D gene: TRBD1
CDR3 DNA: TGTGCCAGCAGAGGGACAGGGGGATCCTACGAGCAGTACTTC
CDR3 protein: CASRGTGGSYEQYF

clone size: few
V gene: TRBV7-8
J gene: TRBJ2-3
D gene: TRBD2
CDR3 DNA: TGTGCCAGCAGCCCCCAGACTAGCAAAGCCTCAGATACGCAGTATTTT
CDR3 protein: CASSPQTSKASDTQYF

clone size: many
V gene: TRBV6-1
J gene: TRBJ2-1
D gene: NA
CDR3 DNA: TGTGCCAGCAGAAAAGAGGGGGTCTACAATGAGCAGTTCTTC
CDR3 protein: CASRKEGVYNEQFF

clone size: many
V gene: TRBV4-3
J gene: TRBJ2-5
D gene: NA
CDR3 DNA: TGCGCCAGCAGCCAGACACAGGGAAACCAAGAGACCCAGTACTTC
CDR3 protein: CASSQTQGNQETQYF

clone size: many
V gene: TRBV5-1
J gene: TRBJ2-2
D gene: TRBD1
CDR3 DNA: TGCGCCAGCATGCGGGACAGGGCGAACACCGGGGAGCTGTTTTTT
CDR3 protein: CASMRDRANTGELFF

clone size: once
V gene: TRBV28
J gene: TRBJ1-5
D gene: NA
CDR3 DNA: TGTGCCAGCAGTCACGAGGGAGGCGGCAATCAGCCCCAGCATTTT
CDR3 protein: CASSHEGGGNQPQHF

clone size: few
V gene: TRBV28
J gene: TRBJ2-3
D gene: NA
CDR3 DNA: TGTGCCAACCGGGGTAGGGGGTCTCATACGCAGTATTTT
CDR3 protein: CANRGRGSHTQYF

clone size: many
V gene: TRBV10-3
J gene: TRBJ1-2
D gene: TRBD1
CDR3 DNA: TGTGCCATCAGTGGGGACAGGATCTATGGCTACACCTTC
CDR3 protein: CAISGDRIYGYTF

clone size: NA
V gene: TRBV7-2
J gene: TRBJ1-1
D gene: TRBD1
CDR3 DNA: TGTGCCAGCAGCTTAACAGGGGGCACTGAAGCTTTCTTT
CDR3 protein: CASSLTGGTEAFF

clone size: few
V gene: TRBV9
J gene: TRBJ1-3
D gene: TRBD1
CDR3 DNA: TGTGCCAGCAGCGTCGAGACAGGGCAGATCTCTGGAAACACCATATATTTT
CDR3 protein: CASSVETGQISGNTIYF

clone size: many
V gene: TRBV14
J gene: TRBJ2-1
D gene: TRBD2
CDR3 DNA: TGTGCCAGCAGCCAAGTAGGCGGGAGACAGTTCTTC
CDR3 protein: CASSQVGGRQFF

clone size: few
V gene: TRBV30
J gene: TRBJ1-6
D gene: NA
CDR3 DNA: TGTGCCTGGAGTGAAACAAATAATTCACCCCTCCACTTT
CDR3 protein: CAWSETNNSPLHF

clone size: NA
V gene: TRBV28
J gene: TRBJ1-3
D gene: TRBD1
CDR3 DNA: TGTGCCAGCAGTCGGCATACAGGGGCGTCCTCTGGAAACACCATATATTTT
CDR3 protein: CASSRHTGASSGNTIYF

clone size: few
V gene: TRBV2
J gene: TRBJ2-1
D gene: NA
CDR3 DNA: TGTGCCAGCAGTGCACAATCCTACAATGAGCAGTTCTTC
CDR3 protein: CASSAQSYNEQFF

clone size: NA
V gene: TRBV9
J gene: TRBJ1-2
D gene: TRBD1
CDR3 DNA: TGTGCCAGCAGCCCCCCGACAGGGATCTATGGCTACACCTTC
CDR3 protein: CASSPPTGIYGYTF

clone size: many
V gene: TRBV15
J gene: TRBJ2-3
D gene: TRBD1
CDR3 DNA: TGTGCCACCAGCAGAGGACAGGGGCGCACAGATACGCAGTATTTT
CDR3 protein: CATSRGQGRTDTQYF

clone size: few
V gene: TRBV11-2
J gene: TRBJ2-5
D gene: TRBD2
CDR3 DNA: TGTGCCAGCAGCTTAGTTATAGCGGGGTACCAAGAGACCCAGTACTTC
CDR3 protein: CASSLVIAGYQETQYF

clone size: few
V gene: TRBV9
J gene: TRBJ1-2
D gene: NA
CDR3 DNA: TGTGCCAGCAGCGTAGGGACAGATGGCTACACCTTC
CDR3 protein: CASSVGTDGYTF

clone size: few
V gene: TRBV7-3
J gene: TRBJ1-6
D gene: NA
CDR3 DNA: TGTGCCAGCAGCTTATTCCCTTTCGGACAGAAGGATTCACCCCTCCACTTT
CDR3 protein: CASSLFPFGQKDSPLHF

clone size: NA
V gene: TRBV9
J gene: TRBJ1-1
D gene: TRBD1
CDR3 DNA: TGTGCCAGCAGCGACAGGGGGAACACTGAAGCTTTCTTT
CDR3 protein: CASSDRGNTEAFF

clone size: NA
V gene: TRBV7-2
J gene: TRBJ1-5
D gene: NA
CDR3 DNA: TGTGCCAGCAGCTTAAGTACGGGGTTCGGTCAGCCCCAGCATTTT
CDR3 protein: CASSLSTGFGQPQHF

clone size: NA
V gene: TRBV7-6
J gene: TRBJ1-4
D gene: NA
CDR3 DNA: TGTGCCAGCAGCTCCCAGACAGGCTCTAATGAAAAACTGTTTTTT
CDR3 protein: CASSSQTGSNEKLFF

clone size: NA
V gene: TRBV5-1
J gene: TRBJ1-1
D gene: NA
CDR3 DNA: TGCGCCAGCAGCGGAGCGGCGGACTTTGGGACTGAAGCTTTCTTT
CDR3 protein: CASSGAADFGTEAFF

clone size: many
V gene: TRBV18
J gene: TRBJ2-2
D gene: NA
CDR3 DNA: TGTGCCAGCTCAGTCCAGGGGACGAACACCGGGGAGCTGTTTTTT
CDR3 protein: CASSVQGTNTGELFF

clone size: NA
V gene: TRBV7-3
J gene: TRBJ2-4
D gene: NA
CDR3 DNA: TGTGCCAGCAGCTCTGGCCCCTTAAACATTCAGTACTTC
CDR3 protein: CASSSGPLNIQYF

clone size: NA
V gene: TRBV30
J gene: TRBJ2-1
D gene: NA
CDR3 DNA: TGTGCCTGGCAAATCTTTGAGGAGCAGTTCTTC
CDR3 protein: CAWQIFEEQFF

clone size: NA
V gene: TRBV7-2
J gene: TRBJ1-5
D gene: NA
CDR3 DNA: TGTGCCAGCAGCGGAGGGTCGGGCAATCAGCCCCAGCATTTT
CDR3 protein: CASSGGSGNQPQHF

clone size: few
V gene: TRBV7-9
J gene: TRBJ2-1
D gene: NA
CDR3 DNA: TGTGCCAGCAGCTGGAGACAGGACAATGAGCAGTTCTTC
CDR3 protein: CASSWRQDNEQFF

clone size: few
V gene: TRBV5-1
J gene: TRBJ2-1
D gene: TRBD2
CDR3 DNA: TGCGCCAGCAGCTTGCAACCGATGGGACTAGCGGGGGGGAATGAGCAGTTCTTC
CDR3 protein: CASSLQPMGLAGGNEQFF

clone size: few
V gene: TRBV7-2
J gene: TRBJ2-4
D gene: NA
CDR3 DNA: TGTGCCAGCAGCCCACAGTTGCTAGCCAAAAACATTCAGTACTTC
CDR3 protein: CASSPQLLAKNIQYF

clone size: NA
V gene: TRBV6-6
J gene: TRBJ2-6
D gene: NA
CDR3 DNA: TGTGCCAGCACTCGGGATTCCGGGGCCAACGTCCTGACTTTC
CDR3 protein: CASTRDSGANVLTF

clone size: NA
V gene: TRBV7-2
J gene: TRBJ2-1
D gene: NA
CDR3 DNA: TGTGCCAGCAGCTTAAGAGGGAGAGTTTACAATGAGCAGTTCTTC
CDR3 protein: CASSLRGRVYNEQFF

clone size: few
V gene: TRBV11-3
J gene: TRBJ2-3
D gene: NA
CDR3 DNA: TGTGCCAGCAGAAACCTTAAGGGGGGGGCCGAAGATACGCAGTATTTT
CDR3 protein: CASRNLKGGAEDTQYF

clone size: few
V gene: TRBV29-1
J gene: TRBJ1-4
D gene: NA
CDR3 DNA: TGCAGCGTTCGGGATGAAAAACTGTTTTTT
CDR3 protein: CSVRDEKLFF

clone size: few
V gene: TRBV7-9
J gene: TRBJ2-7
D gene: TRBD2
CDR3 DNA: TGTGCCAGCAGCCCTCCGCGAGCACTAGCGGGAGGTCGGGAGCAGTACTTC
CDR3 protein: CASSPPRALAGGREQYF

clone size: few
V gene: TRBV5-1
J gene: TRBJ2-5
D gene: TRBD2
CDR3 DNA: TGCGCCAGCCACCTACCGGGGGGACAAGAGACCCAGTACTTC
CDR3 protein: CASHLPGGQETQYF